This T cell receptor beta chain was observed in a study of T-cell reconstitution after alpha-beta-depleted transplantation in children. Germline CDR1 reads SQVTM; CDR2 reads ANQGSEA. This CDR3 contains 14 residues. J was trimmed by 8 bases and V by 3 bases; bases with no gene match: 8. This clonotype was counted a few times. Researchers prepared the TCRbeta library using unique molecular identifiers, the study reports. One entry per CDR3 protein results from TCRdb running MiXCR on the PCR reads. The sample records some 600,000 distinct CDR3 sequences, 10% to 15% being singletons. This chain uses TRBV29-1 with TRBJ1-4; TRBD1 aligns across 8 bases. The sequencing used PBMCs, mostly from graft donor cells, collected 360 days after TCRalphabeta/CD19-depleted stem cell transplant. The clonotype comes from a male patient younger than 18 who had a stem cell transplant for acute myeloid leukemia, so the T cells may come from the graft donor. The CDR3 sequence is CSVELTGVQEKLFF. The CDR3 region has the DNA TGCAGCGTTGAGCTGACAGGGGTTCAGGAAAAACTGTTTTTT. The complete variable domain, with remaining parts taken from reference TRBV29-1 and TRBJ1-4, reads SAVISQKPSRDICQRGTSLTIQCQVDSQVTMMFWYRQQPGQSLTLIATANQGSEATYESGFVIDKFPISRPNLTFSTLTVSNMSPEDSSIYLCSVELTGVQEKLFFGSGTQLSVL.